This is a list of T cell receptor beta chains from one sample in a study of regulatory T cells in long-lasting Graves disease. TCRdb fed the multiplex PCR reads into MiXCR, producing one record per CDR3 protein. The data hold roughly 420,000 distinct CDR3 sequences, with about a sixth observed a single time. The specimen was peripheral blood mononuclear cells (PBMCs), collected at new diagnosis, from a patient treated with antithyroid drugs. All receptors derive from a female donor with Graves disease. Both conserved end residues are part of each CDR3. Fields, in order: V gene, clone size, D gene, J gene, CDR3 DNA, CDR3 protein. The D gene is left open where the match is weak. Expanded clones get a size class; other rows say once, few or many, or leave the size out.

TRBV2	many	-	TRBJ2-1	TGTGCCAGCAGTGAAACCAACGGATCCTACAATGAGCAGTTCTTC	CASSETNGSYNEQFF
TRBV7-2	-	-	TRBJ2-7	TGTGCCAGCAGCTTATCCCCGGGTTGGCCCGAGCAGTACTTC	CASSLSPGWPEQYF
TRBV12-3/TRBV12-4	many	-	TRBJ1-1	TGTGCCAGCACGAGATTCGACACTGAAGCTTTCTTT	CASTRFDTEAFF
TRBV29-1	many	-	TRBJ2-2	TGCAGCGTTGAAAGGGGTGGCACCGGGGAGCTGTTTTTT	CSVERGGTGELFF
TRBV6-2/TRBV6-3	-	-	TRBJ1-4	TGTGCCAGCAACTCTCTAGCAGCAACTAATGAAAAACTGTTTTTT	CASNSLAATNEKLFF
TRBV29-1	-	-	TRBJ1-1	TGCAGCGTTGTCGCGGCAGCTATGAACACTGAAGCTTTCTTT	CSVVAAAMNTEAFF
TRBV16	many	-	TRBJ2-7	TGTGCCAGCAGCCAAAGTGGCCACTACGAGCAGTACTTC	CASSQSGHYEQYF
TRBV6-4	few	-	TRBJ2-1	TGTGCCAGCAGTGTGAGGAGGGTGACCTACAATGAGCAGTTCTTC	CASSVRRVTYNEQFF
TRBV25-1	-	TRBD2	TRBJ2-7	TGTGCCAGCAGTGAAGACCTAGCGGGGAAGTACTTC	CASSEDLAGKYF
TRBV2	many	-	TRBJ2-5	TGTGCCAGCATGACGGAGGGGCAGGAGACCCAGTACTTC	CASMTEGQETQYF
TRBV19	few	-	TRBJ1-3	TGTGCCACCATTCCGGGACGTCCGGGAAACACCATATATTTT	CATIPGRPGNTIYF
TRBV5-1	-	TRBD2	TRBJ2-3	TGCGCCAGCAGCTTGGGATCTAGCGGGAGCGGAACAGATACGCAGTATTTT	CASSLGSSGSGTDTQYF
TRBV12-3/TRBV12-4	few	TRBD1	TRBJ1-6	TGTGCCAGCACCTCGGACAGGGGGCTTTCACCCCTCCACTTT	CASTSDRGLSPLHF
TRBV4-1	many	-	TRBJ2-2	TGCGCCAGCAGCCAAGTGGCGGTGAACACCGGGGAGCTGTTTTTT	CASSQVAVNTGELFF
TRBV5-1	-	-	TRBJ2-7	TGCGCCAGCAGCTCCCGTTTGAACGAGCAGTACTTC	CASSSRLNEQYF
TRBV28	many	TRBD1	TRBJ1-2	TGTGCCAGCAGTTTGGACAGGGGGCAGGGGAATGGCTACACCTTC	CASSLDRGQGNGYTF
TRBV7-9	-	-	TRBJ2-7	TGTGCCAGCACCATCCCCAGGAGCTACAATGAGCAGTACTTC	CASTIPRSYNEQYF
TRBV14	many	-	TRBJ2-3	TGTGCCAGCAGCCCGATTATTAAGGATACGCAGTATTTT	CASSPIIKDTQYF
TRBV3-1	many	-	TRBJ1-2	TGTGCCAGCAGCCAAGAATTGGGGCCCACGTTTGATGGCTACACCTTC	CASSQELGPTFDGYTF
TRBV12-3/TRBV12-4	many	TRBD1	TRBJ1-2	TGTGCCAGCACCTCCGGGACAGGGGTAGACTATGGCTACACCTTC	CASTSGTGVDYGYTF
TRBV24-1	-	-	TRBJ1-5	TGTGCCATTCAAGGTCGGTTGAATCAGCCCCAGCATTTT	CAIQGRLNQPQHF
TRBV12-3/TRBV12-4	few	-	TRBJ1-2	TGTGCCAGCCGCCAGGACTATGGCTACACCTTC	CASRQDYGYTF
TRBV11-3	many	TRBD1	TRBJ2-1	TGTGCCAGCAGCTTAGCCGACAGGGGGTACAATGAGCAGTTCTTC	CASSLADRGYNEQFF
TRBV5-1	few	-	TRBJ1-1	TGCGCCAACAGCTTAATAGGGACTACTCCGGACACTGAAGCTTTCTTT	CANSLIGTTPDTEAFF
TRBV12-3/TRBV12-4	many	-	TRBJ1-2	TGTGCCAGCAGCCTACACAGGGTGGACTATGGCTACACCTTC	CASSLHRVDYGYTF
TRBV6-2/TRBV6-3	many	TRBD1	TRBJ2-3	TGTGCCAGCAGTCTAACAGGGGTTGCTACGCAGTATTTT	CASSLTGVATQYF
TRBV19	-	-	TRBJ1-4	TGTGCCAGTAGCCTCTCATCGACAGGCCTTAATGAAAAACTGTTTTTT	CASSLSSTGLNEKLFF
TRBV19	few	TRBD1	TRBJ1-1	TGTGCCAGTAGTATTTGGCAGGGGGCTGCTGAAGCTTTCTTT	CASSIWQGAAEAFF
TRBV6-2/TRBV6-3	many	-	TRBJ2-5	TGCGCCAGCAGTAGAGACCAACAAGAGACCCAGTACTTC	CASSRDQQETQYF
TRBV13	many	TRBD2	TRBJ2-7	TGTGCCAGCAGCCCTTATGGACTAGCTCTCGACGAGCAGTACTTC	CASSPYGLALDEQYF
TRBV5-1	many	TRBD1	TRBJ2-7	TGCGCCAGCAGCGTATACAGGGGGCTCTACGAGCAGTACTTC	CASSVYRGLYEQYF
TRBV15	many	-	TRBJ1-2	TGTGCCACCAGCAGAGAGGACCTTCAGAACTACTATGGCTACACCTTC	CATSREDLQNYYGYTF
TRBV6-4	few	TRBD1	TRBJ2-5	TGTGCCAGCAGTGCCAACAGGGGGCCACGAGAGACCCAGTACTTC	CASSANRGPRETQYF
TRBV12-3/TRBV12-4	-	-	TRBJ2-7	TGTGCCAGCAGGGTAAGGACGGAGAGCTCCTACGAGCAGTACTTC	CASRVRTESSYEQYF
TRBV18	many	-	TRBJ2-5	TGTGCCAGCTCACCAGGGGATAAAGAGACCCAGTACTTC	CASSPGDKETQYF
TRBV4-2	many	-	TRBJ2-5	TGTGCCAGCAGCCAAGACGACCAAGAGACCCAGTACTTC	CASSQDDQETQYF
TRBV20-1	-	-	TRBJ2-1	TGCAGTGCTAGACTACGGGAGAGGTACAATGAGCAGTTCTTC	CSARLRERYNEQFF
TRBV7-9	few	-	TRBJ2-5	TGTGCCAGCAGCCCCCAAGGGGTGTCTCAGTTGACCCAGTACTTC	CASSPQGVSQLTQYF
TRBV6-1	many	-	TRBJ1-1	TGTGCCAGCATGAGAGACACTGAAGCTTTCTTT	CASMRDTEAFF
TRBV5-1	few	-	TRBJ2-3	TGCGCCAGCAGCTTAGAGGTTACTACAGATACGCAGTATTTT	CASSLEVTTDTQYF